A single T cell receptor (beta chain) is shown here with its context. No antigen is known for it. At one boundary the junction diverges from the germline segment, which might be a read error. These data belong to a study of CD8+CD57+ T cells in acquired aplastic anemia. Regarding the study as a whole: Roughly 30 sequences, all CD8+ CDR3, were shared between patients and controls.

Genomic DNA, serving as template, underwent TCR beta VDJ and CDR3 profiling. TCRdb re-analysed the reads in MiXCR, keeping a single row per CDR3 protein. The table has more than 250,000 distinct CDR3 sequences, approximately 80% seen once. Sequencing was done on patients that had shown CD8+CD57+ cell expansion by flow cytometry. Prior therapy had not been administered to any patient at the time of blood sampling. The CDR3 length is 15 residues. Germline assignment: CDR1 SGHVS and CDR2 FQNEAQ. The sequenced sample was sorted CD4+, CD8+, or CD8+CD57+ T cells (not recorded which) from PBMCs. This clonotype originated in a human donor with aplastic anemia. This sequence joins TRBV7-8 and TRBJ2-2; possibly TRBD1 or TRBD2 for D (5 bases each). The CDR3 coding sequence is TGTGCCAGCAGCGTACGGAGAGGGACCGCCGGGGAGCTGTTCTTT. Its protein is CASSVRRGTAGELFF.